Listed here is a single T cell receptor beta chain. This sample is drawn from a study of T cell responses to AZD1222 COVID-19 vaccine. Clones were read by immunoSEQ multiplex PCR, and TCRdb kept only the in-frame ones, dropping some. The data show about 79,000 clones, about 80% seen once. Germline loops: CDR1 LGHDT, CDR2 YNNKEL (reference sequence). The length of the CDR3 is 13 residues. Deletions cut 7 bases from V and 4 bases from J, with 13 bases between. The chain links TRBV3-1 (or the pseudogene TRBV3-2) to TRBJ1-2; TRBD1 is a possible D gene (6 bases). The sequences come from peripheral blood, collected 28 days after the second AZD1222 dose. This clonotype was sampled from an adult who received the AZD1222 COVID-19 vaccine. This CDR3 reads CASTGRGTYGYTF. CDR3 nucleotide sequence: TGTGCCAGCACGGGGAGGGGGACCTATGGCTACACCTTC.